This T cell receptor (beta chain) was found in a study of blood T cell repertoires in COVID-19. Study details: Donors in the United States, Italy and Spain gave samples during acute or convalescent COVID-19.

In the original analysis: Quantification of nucleated cells was approximated via reference gene primer amplification. The protocol was immunoSEQ multiplex PCR, while the TCRdb copy is restricted to in-frame clones and leaves out a portion. V and J calls and clone size follow that table, whereas D and trimming were derived from the DNA. The table includes more than 250,000 clones, 87% detected once. Unmatched junction bases numbered 10, after V lost 3 bases and J lost 3 bases. Germline V gene data show CDR1 as LGHNA and CDR2 as YNFKEQ. The CDR3 sequence is 16 residues long. V gene TRBV4-2 combines with J gene TRBJ1-2, with 7 bases lining up with TRBD1. The TCR comes from a woman aged 25 to 39 who had recovered from COVID-19. Specimen: PBMCs or T cells enriched from blood (not recorded which). CDR3 in amino acids: CASSQGNRGADYGYTF. Written as DNA, the CDR3 is TGTGCCAGCAGCCAGGGGAACAGGGGAGCAGACTATGGCTACACCTTC.